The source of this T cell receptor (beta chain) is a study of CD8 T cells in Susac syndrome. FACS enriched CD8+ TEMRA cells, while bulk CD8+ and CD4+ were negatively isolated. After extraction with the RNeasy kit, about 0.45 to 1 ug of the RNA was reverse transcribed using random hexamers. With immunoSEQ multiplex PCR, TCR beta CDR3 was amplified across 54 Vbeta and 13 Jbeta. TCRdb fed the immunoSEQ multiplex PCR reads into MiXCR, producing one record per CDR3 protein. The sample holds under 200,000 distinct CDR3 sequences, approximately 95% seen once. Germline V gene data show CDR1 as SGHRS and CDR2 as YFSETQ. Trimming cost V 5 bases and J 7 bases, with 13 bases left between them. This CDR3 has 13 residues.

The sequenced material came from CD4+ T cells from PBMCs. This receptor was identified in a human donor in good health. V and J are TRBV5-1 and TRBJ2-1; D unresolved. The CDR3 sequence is CASSWLGSNEQFF. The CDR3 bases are TGCGCCAGCAGTTGGTTGGGATCTAATGAGCAGTTCTTC.